This T cell receptor beta chain was obtained from a study of type 1 and type 2 diabetes patients. The PCR template was genomic DNA. Multiplex PCR with 30 forward and 13 reverse primers amplified the TCR beta CDR3. TCRdb passed the multiplex PCR reads through MiXCR, listing each CDR3 protein once. The sample carries some 250,000 distinct CDR3 sequences, approximately 45% recorded once. The germline gives CDR1 GTSNPN, CDR2 SVGIG (reference sequence). V dropped 0 bases and J dropped 0 bases, with 12 bases sitting between them. This CDR3 comprises 17 residues. This clonotype has more than one count but fewer than ten. Antigen specificity is unknown. Study-level findings and limits: Groups were not age- or gender-matched, which may bias interpretation.

Sequenced input: peripheral blood mononuclear cells (PBMCs). The clonotype was recovered from a man in his late teens or twenties with type 2 diabetes. The V and J genes are TRBV30 and TRBJ1-6; no clear D gene. The CDR3 here is CAWSVRRRSSYNSPLHF. DNA for the CDR3: TGTGCCTGGAGTGTACGGCGACGGAGCTCCTATAATTCACCCCTCCACTTT.